This T cell receptor beta chain was obtained from a study of shared clonotypes between healthy human individuals. Study observations and caveats: A handful of donors had 4% to 6.5% of their naive CD4 clonotypes in common. Sampling included only blood; tissue repertoires likely differ.

Deep was the level used in running the assay. The protocol was immunoSEQ multiplex PCR, while the TCRdb copy is restricted to in-frame clones and leaves out a portion. The repertoire holds some 1,900,000 clones, with roughly 95% as singletons. Of note for this clone: No antigen is known for it.

Only CD45RO-negative cells positively selected for CCR7 counted as naive CD8 cells, so terminally differentiated effector memory CD45RA+ cells were excluded. Nashville, Tennessee was home to all donors, each a Caucasian adult. The sample consisted of naive CD8+ T cells sorted from blood. This receptor was identified in a man younger than 35 in good health.

Written as DNA, the CDR3 is TGTGCCAGCAGCGAGAATAGCGGGGGCCCGAGCTCCTACAATGAGCAGTTCTTC. The encoded protein is CASSENSGGPSSYNEQFF. The gene calls are TRBV9 and TRBJ2-1, with 9 bases lining up with TRBD2. Germline V gene lookup returns CDR1 SGDLS and CDR2 YYNGEE. The CDR3 extends over 18 amino acids. V lost 3 bases to trimming and J lost 0 bases; unmatched junction nucleotides: 10.